One sample yielded the 28 T cell receptor beta chains listed below, sequenced in a study of neurological immune-mediated disorders. TCRdb independently ran MiXCR on the 5' RACE reads; one entry per CDR3 protein. Counted here are approximately 45,000 distinct CDR3 sequences, about 13% occurring once; the ten biggest clones make up about an eighth. Time point defined: longitudinal time-point 3. The sequenced sample consisted of PBMCs. Receptors were obtained from a man aged 25 to 40 in good health.

Turning to this clonotype: The junction departs from germline at one end; a sequencing error may be responsible. The chain joins TRBV5-1 to TRBJ2-1, with 7 bases matching TRBD2. The CDR3 extends over 15 amino acids. Per the germline V gene, CDR1 is SGHRS and CDR2 is YFSETQ. This chain's CDR3 is CASSLGTNGSHEQFF. The CDR3 DNA sequence: TGTGCCAGCAGCTTGGGGACTAACGGGAGCCATGAGCAGTTCTTC.

This clonotype is termed medium-sized. The V gene is TRBV28, the J gene TRBJ2-3; TRBD2 matches 7 bases. The V gene's germline CDR1 is MDHEN and CDR2 SYDVKM. There are 16 residues in the CDR3. Trimming cost V 1 base and J 2 bases; bases outside gene matches: 6. The CDR3 spells CASSLSGLAVTDTQYF. The CDR3 DNA reads as TGTGCCAGCAGTTTATCCGGGCTAGCGGTCACAGATACGCAGTATTTT. Using reference TRBV28 and TRBJ2-3 for the parts outside the CDR3, the full variable domain is DVKVTQSSRYLVKRTGEKVFLECVQDMDHENMFWYRQDPGLGLRLIYFSYDVKMKEKGDIPEGYSVSREKKERFSLILESASTNQTSMYLCASSLSGLAVTDTQYFGPGTRLTVL.

This clonotype occurred many times. V usage is TRBV7-3 and J usage is TRBJ2-1; D possibly corresponds to TRBD2 (6 bases). Trimming left V 5 bases short and J 9 bases short, with 17 bases between. Germline V gives CDR1 SGHTA, CDR2 FQGTGA. The CDR3 extends over 14 amino acids. The DNA for the CDR3 is TGTGCCAGCAGCCCAAGGGCCAGGGAGGCTGAGCAGTTCTTC. Translated: CASSPRAREAEQFF.

This chain joins TRBV7-3 and TRBJ2-1; D tentatively reads TRBD1 or TRBD2 (5 bases each). The CDR3 sequence is 16 residues long. Deletions cut 5 bases from V and 2 bases from J, with 16 bases between. Germline V gene data show CDR1 as SGHTA and CDR2 as FQGTGA. The CDR3, as DNA: TGTGCCAGCAGCCCCGATTTTGGGGGTGCCTACAATGAGCAGTTCTTC. Translated: CASSPDFGGAYNEQFF.

This clonotype showed up many times. The chain is built from TRBV6-5 and TRBJ2-2; TRBD2 aligns across 9 bases. This CDR3 has 18 residues. With 0 bases clipped from V and 5 bases from J, the junction kept 10 bases outside the gene matches. Germline lookup yields CDR1 MNHEY and CDR2 SVGAGI. The CDR3, as DNA: TGTGCCAGCAGTTACTCGTTTGGCGGGAGGGCTCCGACCGGGGAGCTGTTTTTT. It specifies CASSYSFGGRAPTGELFF.

There are many counts of this clonotype. The chain uses TRBV7-9 and TRBJ1-4; D is possibly TRBD1 (5 bases). V gave up 5 bases and J gave up 0 bases, with 10 bases separating them. The CDR3 runs 15 residues. Germline V gene sequence: CDR1 SEHNR, CDR2 FQNEAQ (reference sequence). The CDR3 loop is CASSLQGATNEKLFF. CDR3 DNA sequence: TGTGCCAGCAGCCTTCAGGGTGCAACTAATGAAAAACTGTTTTTT.

This chain uses TRBV20-1 with TRBJ2-1; D is undetermined. Germline V gene sequence: CDR1 DFQATT, CDR2 SNEGSKA (reference sequence). The CDR3 is made up of 13 amino acids. The germline V and J ends were trimmed by 6 bases and 8 bases, with 17 bases remaining between them. The CDR3 DNA reads as TGCAGTGCGCCCGAGAAAACCTGGGATGAGCAGTTCTTC. The encoded protein is CSAPEKTWDEQFF.

Ten or more counts support this clonotype. The rearrangement links TRBV18 to TRBJ2-3, with D uncertain. V was cut by 6 bases and J by 2 bases, with 6 bases left in between. Germline assignment: CDR1 KGHSH and CDR2 LQKENI. This CDR3 region has 12 residues. The CDR3 coding sequence is TGTGCCAGCTCGCCATACACAGATACGCAGTATTTT. It yields the protein CASSPYTDTQYF.

The genes are TRBV27 and TRBJ2-1; D ambiguous. Trimming left V 2 bases short and J 9 bases short, with 17 bases between. The CDR3 runs to 15 residues. Germline V gives CDR1 MNHEY, CDR2 SMNVEV (reference sequence). The DNA of the CDR3 is TGTGCCAGCAGTTTAAGTAGGACCCCGTACGGTGAGCAGTTCTTC. It encodes CASSLSRTPYGEQFF.

This clonotype was seen more than once but under ten times. The V call is TRBV28, the J call TRBJ1-6; D ambiguous. This CDR3 spans 12 amino acids. V was cut by 5 bases and J by 6 bases, with 5 bases left in between. Germline values: CDR1 MDHEN, CDR2 SYDVKM. CDR3 residues: CASSNTNSPLHF. In DNA form, the CDR3 reads TGTGCCAGCAGTAACACTAATTCACCCCTCCACTTT. Filled out from reference TRBV28 and TRBJ1-6, the complete variable domain reads DVKVTQSSRYLVKRTGEKVFLECVQDMDHENMFWYRQDPGLGLRLIYFSYDVKMKEKGDIPEGYSVSREKKERFSLILESASTNQTSMYLCASSNTNSPLHFGNGTRLTVT.

Notes on this clonotype: A read error is possible here, since a much larger clone lies one base away. The chain joins TRBV2 to TRBJ1-1; a weak D match, TRBD1 (6 bases). There are 12 residues in the CDR3. Trimming took off 7 bases at V and 3 bases at J, with 9 bases between the two ends. CDR1 and CDR2 (germline): SNHLY, FYNNEI. CDR3 DNA sequence: TGTGCCAGCAAAGGGGGGGACACTGAAGCTTTCTTT. It encodes CASKGGDTEAFF.

This clonotype was seen ten or more times. This chain links TRBV5-1 with TRBJ1-1; D not certain. The V gene's germline CDR1 is SGHRS and CDR2 YFSETQ. The CDR3 consists of 14 residues. Trimming pared 1 base from V and 1 base from J, leaving 8 bases between. In DNA, the CDR3 is TGCGCCAGCAGCTTGAGAGGAGGGAACACTGAAGCTTTCTTT. Translation gives CASSLRGGNTEAFF.

This clonotype was counted at least ten times. The J gene is TRBJ2-7, the V gene TRBV29-1; TRBD1 agrees at 9 bases. The CDR3 length is 14 residues. The germline CDR1 and CDR2 sequences are SQVTM and ANQGSEA. Trimming removed 3 bases from V and 2 bases from J; junction bases left unmatched: 5. CDR3 DNA: TGCAGCGTTGAGGGGACAGGGACCACCTACGAGCAGTACTTC. It encodes CSVEGTGTTYEQYF.

This clonotype was detected ten times or more. This sequence joins TRBV29-1 and TRBJ2-7; TRBD2 is a possible D gene (6 bases). The CDR3 is 12 residues long. CDR1 SQVTM and CDR2 ANQGSEA come from the germline V gene. Trimming took off 2 bases at V and 7 bases at J, with 12 bases between the two ends. The CDR3 is CSVELGDLEQYF. As DNA, the CDR3 is TGCAGCGTTGAACTGGGGGACTTGGAGCAGTACTTC.

The sample holds many counts of this clonotype. The chain links TRBV5-6 to TRBJ2-1; TRBD1 aligns across 10 bases. The J segment lost 7 bases and the V segment lost 7 bases, leaving 2 bases of the junction unmatched. The CDR3 is made up of 12 amino acids. The germline V gene has CDR1 SGHDT and CDR2 YYEEEE. The CDR3 sequence: CASRDRGNEQFF. The DNA for the CDR3 is TGTGCCAGCCGGGACAGGGGAAATGAGCAGTTCTTC.

This clonotype has at least ten counts. V and J are TRBV20-1 and TRBJ2-7; D may match TRBD1 or TRBD2 (5 bases each). The V gene's germline CDR1 is DFQATT and CDR2 SNEGSKA (reference sequence). The CDR3 runs to 14 residues. V lost 3 bases and J lost 2, with 14 bases in between. CDR3 nucleotides: TGCAGTGCTAGTCGAGGGGCCTTCCCCTACGAGCAGTACTTC. Its protein is CSASRGAFPYEQYF.

As to this clonotype: Relative to the germline gene, one junction end is altered; a read error may explain this. The chain carries TRBV2 and TRBJ2-7; D is possibly TRBD2 (5 bases). Germline loops: CDR1 SNHLY, CDR2 FYNNEI. This CDR3 comprises 11 residues. This CDR3 is CASSDAGLPHF. Here the CDR3 DNA reads TGTGCCAGCAGTGATGCTGGACTCCCCCATTTC.

This clonotype was recorded at least ten times. The CDR3 bases are TGCGCCAGCAGTTTAGGCAACAGTGAGCAGTTCTTC. Amino acid sequence: CASSLGNSEQFF. This sequence joins TRBV5-1 and TRBJ2-1; D ambiguous. The germline V gene encodes CDR1 SGHRS and CDR2 YFSETQ. The CDR3 has 12 amino acids. Trimming stripped 5 bases from V and 9 bases from J, with 12 bases between.

The sample holds many counts of this clonotype. V is TRBV4-1 and J is TRBJ2-7; D not certain. V gave up 4 bases and J gave up 6 bases, with 16 bases separating them. The CDR3 spans 14 residues. The V gene's germline CDR1 is MGHRA and CDR2 YSYEKL. For the CDR3, the DNA is TGCGCCAGCAGCCTCGGACCCCAACCCGCCGAGCAGTACTTC. Encoded protein: CASSLGPQPAEQYF.

As to this clonotype: The germline gene is not matched at one end of the junction; a read error may be the cause. The V gene is TRBV5-1, the J gene TRBJ2-2; the match to TRBD2 covers 8 bases. This CDR3 region has 16 residues. Germline V gene lookup returns CDR1 SGHRS and CDR2 YFSETQ. The CDR3 DNA reads as TGCGCCAGTAGCTTGGATTCTAGCGGGCTCACCGGGGAGATGTTTTTT. This translates into CASSLDSSGLTGEMFF. Looking up the rest from reference TRBV5-1 and TRBJ2-2 gives the full variable domain: KAGVTQTPRYLIKTRGQQVTLSCSPISGHRSVSWYQQTPGQGLQFLFEYFSETQRNKGNFPGRFSGRQFSNSRSEMNVSTLELGDSALYLCASSLDSSGLTGEMFFGEGSRLTVL.

This clonotype showed up many times. In DNA form, the CDR3 reads TGTGCCAGCAGTCCCAATTTGAGGACTGGAATAACTAGCACAGATACGCAGTATTTT. Translated, it gives CASSPNLRTGITSTDTQYF. This chain connects TRBV2 to TRBJ2-3, with D possibly TRBD2 on 5 matching bases. V was cut by 5 bases and J by 0 bases, with 24 bases left in between. CDR1 SNHLY and CDR2 FYNNEI come from the germline V gene. The CDR3 is made up of 19 amino acids.

The sample holds many counts of this clonotype. The chain couples TRBV5-1 to TRBJ2-3; D is unclear. V dropped 0 bases and J dropped 4 bases, with 15 bases sitting between them. The CDR3 covers 16 residues. Germline V CDR1 and CDR2: SGHRS, YFSETQ. The CDR3 loop is CASSLAMGTHSDTQYF. DNA for the CDR3: TGCGCCAGCAGCTTGGCCATGGGCACACACTCAGATACGCAGTATTTT. The variable domain in full, completed from reference TRBV5-1 and TRBJ2-3, reads KAGVTQTPRYLIKTRGQQVTLSCSPISGHRSVSWYQQTPGQGLQFLFEYFSETQRNKGNFPGRFSGRQFSNSRSEMNVSTLELGDSALYLCASSLAMGTHSDTQYFGPGTRLTVL.

This clonotype was seen repeatedly, ten times or more. The rearrangement joins TRBV7-9 to TRBJ1-5; no clear D. Looked up from germline, CDR1 is SEHNR and CDR2 is FQNEAQ (reference sequence). The CDR3 contains 13 residues. Trimming shortened V by 5 bases and J by 4 bases, and 9 bases separated the two germline ends. CDR3 DNA sequence: TGTGCCAGCAGCGAAACCCCGAATCAGCCCCAGCATTTT. Protein sequence: CASSETPNQPQHF. Filled out from reference TRBV7-9 and TRBJ1-5, the complete variable domain reads DTGVSQNPRHKITKRGQNVTFRCDPISEHNRLYWYRQTLGQGPEFLTYFQNEAQLEKSRLLSDRFSAERPKGSFSTLEIQRTEQGDSAMYLCASSETPNQPQHFGDGTRLSIL.

In its sample, this clonotype was seen many times. The V gene is TRBV2, the J gene TRBJ2-2; D may be TRBD2 (5 bases). Trimming stripped 4 bases from V and 7 bases from J, with 10 bases between. Germline V lookup: CDR1 SNHLY, CDR2 FYNNEI. The CDR3 contains 13 residues. CDR3 DNA sequence: TGTGCCAGCAGTGGAATAGAGGGCGGGGAGCTGTTTTTT. Protein product: CASSGIEGGELFF.

This clonotype came up many times. The chain has TRBV5-1 and TRBJ2-1, with a possible D match to TRBD1 (5 bases). The CDR3 contains 14 residues. The V gene lost 0 bases and the J gene lost 6 bases, with 10 bases spanning the gap. Germline-derived CDR1 and CDR2 are SGHRS and YFSETQ. CDR3 sequence: CASSLGGRANEQFF. The CDR3 nucleotides read TGCGCCAGCAGCTTGGGGGGCAGGGCCAATGAGCAGTTCTTC.

The table lists this clonotype with many counts. The V and J genes are TRBV29-1 and TRBJ2-2; 7 bases match TRBD2. Germline loops: CDR1 SQVTM, CDR2 ANQGSEA. The junction had 6 bases not matched to a gene; V was cut back by 3 bases and J by 2 bases. The CDR3 runs to 15 residues. CDR3 residues: CSVDGLAENTGELFF. The CDR3 bases are TGCAGCGTTGATGGGCTAGCGGAAAACACCGGGGAGCTGTTTTTT.

J is TRBJ2-7 and V is TRBV5-1, with TRBD2 matching 10 bases. In germline, CDR1 is SGHRS, CDR2 YFSETQ. The CDR3 extends over 17 amino acids. V lost 0 bases to trimming and J lost 5 bases; unmatched junction nucleotides: 11. The chain's CDR3 is CASSLAGTSGTWDEQYF. For the CDR3, the DNA is TGCGCCAGCAGCTTGGCCGGAACTAGCGGGACTTGGGACGAGCAGTACTTC. Full variable domain (missing parts from reference TRBV5-1 and TRBJ2-7): KAGVTQTPRYLIKTRGQQVTLSCSPISGHRSVSWYQQTPGQGLQFLFEYFSETQRNKGNFPGRFSGRQFSNSRSEMNVSTLELGDSALYLCASSLAGTSGTWDEQYFGPGTRLTVT.

This clonotype appeared many times. V is TRBV29-1 and J is TRBJ1-2, with 7 bases matching TRBD1. Germline V gene lookup returns CDR1 SQVTM and CDR2 ANQGSEA. V lost 7 bases, J lost 4 bases, and 9 bases stayed unmatched. The CDR3 has 13 residues. This CDR3 reads CSARQGTPYGYTF. The CDR3 DNA reads TGCAGCGCAAGACAGGGAACACCCTATGGCTACACCTTC.